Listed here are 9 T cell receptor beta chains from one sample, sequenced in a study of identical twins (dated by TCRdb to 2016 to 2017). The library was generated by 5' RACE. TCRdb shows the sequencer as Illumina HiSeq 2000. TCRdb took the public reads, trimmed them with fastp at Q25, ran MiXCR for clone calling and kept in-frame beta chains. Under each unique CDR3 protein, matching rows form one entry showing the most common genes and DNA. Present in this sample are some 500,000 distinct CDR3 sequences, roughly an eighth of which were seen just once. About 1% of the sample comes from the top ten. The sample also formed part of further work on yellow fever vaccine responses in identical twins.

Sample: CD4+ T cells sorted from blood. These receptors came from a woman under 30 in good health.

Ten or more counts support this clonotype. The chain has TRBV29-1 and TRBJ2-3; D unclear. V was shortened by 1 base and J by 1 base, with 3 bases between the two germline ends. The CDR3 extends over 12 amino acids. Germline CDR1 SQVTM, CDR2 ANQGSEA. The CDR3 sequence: CSVEVGTDTQYF. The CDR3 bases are TGCAGCGTTGAAGTTGGCACAGATACGCAGTATTTT.

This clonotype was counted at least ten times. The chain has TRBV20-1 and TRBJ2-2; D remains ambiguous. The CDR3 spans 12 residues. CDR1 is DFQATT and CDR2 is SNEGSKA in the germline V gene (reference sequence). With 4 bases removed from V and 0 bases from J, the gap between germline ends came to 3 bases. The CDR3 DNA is TGCAGTGCTATTGCGAACACCGGGGAGCTGTTTTTT. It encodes CSAIANTGELFF.

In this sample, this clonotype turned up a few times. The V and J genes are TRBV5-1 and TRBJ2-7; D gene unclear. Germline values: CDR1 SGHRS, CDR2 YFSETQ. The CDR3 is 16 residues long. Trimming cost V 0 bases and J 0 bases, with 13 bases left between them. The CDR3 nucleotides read TGCGCCAGCAGCTTGGCCCCAGGATCCAACTCCTACGAGCAGTACTTC. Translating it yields CASSLAPGSNSYEQYF.

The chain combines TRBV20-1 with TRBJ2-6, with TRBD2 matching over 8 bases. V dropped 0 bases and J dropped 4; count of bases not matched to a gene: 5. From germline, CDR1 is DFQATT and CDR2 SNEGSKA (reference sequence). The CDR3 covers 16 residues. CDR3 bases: TGCAGTGCTAGAGATCGGGGGGGGAAGGGGGCCAACGTCCTGACTTTC. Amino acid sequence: CSARDRGGKGANVLTF.

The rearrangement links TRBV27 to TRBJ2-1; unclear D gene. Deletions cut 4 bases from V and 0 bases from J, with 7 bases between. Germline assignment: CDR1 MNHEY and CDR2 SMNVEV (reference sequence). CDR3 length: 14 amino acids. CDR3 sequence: CASSSDPSYNEQFF. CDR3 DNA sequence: TGTGCCAGCAGTTCGGATCCCTCCTACAATGAGCAGTTCTTC.

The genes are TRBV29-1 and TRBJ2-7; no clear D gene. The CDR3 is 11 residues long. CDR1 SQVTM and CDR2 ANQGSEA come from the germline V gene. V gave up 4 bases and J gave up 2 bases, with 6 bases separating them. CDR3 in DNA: TGCAGCGTTGGTAGCCCCTACGAGCAGTACTTC. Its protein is CSVGSPYEQYF.

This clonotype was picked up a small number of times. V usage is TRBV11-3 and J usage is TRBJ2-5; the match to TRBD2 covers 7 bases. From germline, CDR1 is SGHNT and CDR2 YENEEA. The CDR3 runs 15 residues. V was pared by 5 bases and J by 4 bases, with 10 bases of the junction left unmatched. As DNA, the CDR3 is TGTGCCAGCAGCCTGCTGGGAGGGGAAGGAGAGACCCAGTACTTC. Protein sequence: CASSLLGGEGETQYF.

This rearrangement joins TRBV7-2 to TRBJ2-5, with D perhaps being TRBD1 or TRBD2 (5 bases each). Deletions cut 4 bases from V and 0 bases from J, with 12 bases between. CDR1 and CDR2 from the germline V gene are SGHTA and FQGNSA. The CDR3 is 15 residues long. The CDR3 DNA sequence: TGTGCCAGCAGCTCACCGGGGACGGACCAAGAGACCCAGTACTTC. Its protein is CASSSPGTDQETQYF. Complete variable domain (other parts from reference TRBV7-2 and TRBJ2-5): GAGVSQSPSNKVTEKGKDVELRCDPISGHTALYWYRQSLGQGLEFLIYFQGNSAPDKSGLPSDRFSAERTGGSVSTLTIQRTQQEDSAVYLCASSSPGTDQETQYFGPGTRLLVL.

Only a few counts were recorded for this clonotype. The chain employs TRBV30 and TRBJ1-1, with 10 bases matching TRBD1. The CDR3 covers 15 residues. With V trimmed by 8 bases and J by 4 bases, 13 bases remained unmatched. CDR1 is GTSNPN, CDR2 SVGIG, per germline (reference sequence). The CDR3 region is CARSPPGQGSTEAFF. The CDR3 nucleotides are TGTGCCCGTTCCCCCCCGGGACAGGGGAGCACTGAAGCTTTCTTT.